This TCR beta chain was obtained from a study of blood T cell repertoires in COVID-19. Study information: Sites across the United States, Italy and Spain contributed samples from acute and convalescent COVID-19. From T cells, B-cell-depleted T cells, or PBMCs came the material, which was cDNA or gDNA.

The V end lost 6 bases, the J end lost 8 bases, and 14 bases lay between the germline ends. The CDR3 sequence is 14 residues long. Per the germline V gene, CDR1 is MNHEY and CDR2 is SVGAGI. Original analysis: Researchers report that nucleated cell counts were estimated from reference gene primer amplification. Assay: immunoSEQ multiplex PCR; the TCRdb copy retains only in-frame clones and omits some. The V and J calls and the clone size are those of that table, but D and trimming were determined from the DNA. The sample has about 33,000 clones, approximately 85% seen once. The receptor comes from a man aged 60 to 75 with active COVID-19. This chain uses TRBV6-5 with TRBJ1-6, with D unresolved. Sequencing was done on a sample of peripheral blood. CDR3 in amino acids: CASSKGGPYSPLHF. The CDR3 bases are TGTGCCAGCAGCAAGGGAGGGCCCTATTCACCCCTCCACTTT.